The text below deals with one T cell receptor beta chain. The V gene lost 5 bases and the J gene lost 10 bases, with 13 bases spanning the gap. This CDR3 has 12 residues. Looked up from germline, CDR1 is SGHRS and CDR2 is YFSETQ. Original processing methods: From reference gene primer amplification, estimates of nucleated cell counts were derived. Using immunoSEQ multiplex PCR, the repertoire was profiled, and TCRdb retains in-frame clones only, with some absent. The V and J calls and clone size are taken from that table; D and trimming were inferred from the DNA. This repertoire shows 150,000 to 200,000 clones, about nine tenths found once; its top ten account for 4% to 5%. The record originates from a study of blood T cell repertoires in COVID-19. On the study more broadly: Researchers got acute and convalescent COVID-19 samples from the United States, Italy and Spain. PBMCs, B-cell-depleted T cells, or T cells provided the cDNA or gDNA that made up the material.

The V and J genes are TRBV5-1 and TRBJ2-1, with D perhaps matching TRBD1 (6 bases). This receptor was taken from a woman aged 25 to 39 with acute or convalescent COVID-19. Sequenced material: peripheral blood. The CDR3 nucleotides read TGCGCCAGCAGTGGGGGCCGATGGGAGCAGTTCTTC. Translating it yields CASSGGRWEQFF.